These T cell receptor beta chains were read from a single sample in a study of CXCR3-negative and CXCR3-positive naive CD8 T cells. Following a re-call of the 5' RACE reads, TCRdb has one entry per CDR3 protein and lacks DNA. This repertoire includes some 38,000 distinct CDR3 sequences. What was sequenced was memory CD8+ T cells from blood. The source is a human donor in good health. Some clones in this sample may be carry-over from other donors' samples. Both conserved end residues are part of each CDR3. Where a row states a size, it is once, few, many or the class of an expanded clone; other rows omit it.

>.|TRBJ1-5|TRBV28
CASSLAAGQPQHF
>.|TRBJ2-3|TRBV5-1
CASSLLPGADTQYF
>.|TRBJ2-5|TRBV12-3/TRBV12-4
CASKKAGARETQYF
>.|TRBJ2-5|TRBV28
CASSVRLAGEETQYF
>.|TRBJ2-3|TRBV7-9
CASSRAGAYTDTQYF
>.|TRBJ2-1|TRBV25-1
CASSEYLLTGGHNEQFF
>.|TRBJ2-7|TRBV6-5
CASSYSSPNSYEQYF
>.|TRBJ2-5|TRBV27
CASSLRAGRAEETQYF
>.|TRBJ2-3|TRBV6-6
CASSYLIDSRGHSTDTQYF
>.|TRBJ2-7|TRBV5-6
CASSLPGPYEQYF
>.|TRBJ2-1|TRBV29-1
CSVVQGEVEQFF
>.|TRBJ2-6|TRBV4-2
CASSQDASGANVLTF
>.|TRBJ2-5|TRBV3-2
CASSPRGRGETQYF
>.|TRBJ2-1|TRBV20-1
CSARDPTQGSYNEQFF
>.|TRBJ2-1|TRBV20-1
CSATGRGGLNEQFF
>.|TRBJ2-4|TRBV7-2
CASRTRAADIQYF
>.|TRBJ2-5|TRBV20-1
CSARVGQQQETQYF
>.|TRBJ2-7|TRBV18
CASSPEDARTYEQYF
>.|TRBJ2-2|TRBV29-1
CSAQPGLGAAGELFF
>.|TRBJ2-7|TRBV18
CASSLYSGTGGYFAYEQYF
>.|TRBJ2-4|TRBV20-1
CSARQGHIQYF
>.|TRBJ2-3|TRBV28
CASSLGWAGGVADTQYF
>.|TRBJ2-1|TRBV20-1
CSASGWGGFLFEQFF
>.|TRBJ2-1|TRBV11-1
CASSPRAGKLPYNEQFF
>.|TRBJ2-7|TRBV6-5
CASRGPGHHEQYF
>.|TRBJ1-1|TRBV6-1
CATQTGAGYTEAFF
>.|TRBJ2-7|TRBV5-1
CASSFRKAHEQYF
>.|TRBJ2-1|TRBV10-3
CATAQGIRNEQFF
>.|TRBJ2-7|TRBV27
CASSPTPAGGYEQYF
>.|TRBJ1-2|TRBV7-8
CASSARVGGYGYTF
>.|TRBJ2-7|TRBV7-2
CASSLLLTAYEQYF
>.|TRBJ2-7|TRBV10-3
CAISGTQGYEQYF
>.|TRBJ1-4|TRBV29-1
CSVRPDVNEKLFF
>.|TRBJ2-3|TRBV4-2
CASSQDSSSGGADTQYF
>.|TRBJ2-5|TRBV12-3/TRBV12-4
CASSSWLAGEETQYF
>.|TRBJ2-7|TRBV15
CATSRDQGMGEQYF
>.|TRBJ2-3|TRBV15
CATSRDWSSDTQYF
>.|TRBJ2-1|TRBV20-1
CSARSTSGVVDEQFF
>.|TRBJ2-1|TRBV15
CATSRDSPQPTWVDEQFF
>medium-sized|TRBJ1-2|TRBV12-3/TRBV12-4
CASSPRPANYGYTF
>.|TRBJ2-3|TRBV29-1
CSVEGAPGGAADTQYF
>.|TRBJ2-1|TRBV28
CASITPSGDEQFF
>.|TRBJ2-5|TRBV4-1
CASSQEGETQYF
>.|TRBJ2-2|TRBV29-1
CSVEPRTRTAPGELFF
>.|TRBJ1-5|TRBV29-1
CSVAVTGMGNQPQHF
>.|TRBJ1-5|TRBV5-5
CASSSRGTSNQPQHF